The 21 T cell receptor beta chains presented below share a single source sample, sequenced in a study of post-analysis software for immune sequencing data. Overall study findings and caveats: Among four or five TRBV segments more frequent in patients than controls were TRBV5-6, TRBV5-1 and TRBV20-1.

The TCR beta cDNA libraries contained unique molecular identifiers. TCRdb redid the calling of the PCR reads with MiXCR, one entry per CDR3 protein. The data hold fewer than 850,000 distinct CDR3 sequences, with roughly 50% observed a single time. For these TCRs, the target antigens are not known. The sample taken for sequencing was blood. These receptors were collected from a girl under 18 with multiple sclerosis.

The chain recombines TRBV20-1 with TRBJ2-5, with 7 positions matching TRBD2. V was pared by 6 bases and J by 4 bases, with 11 bases of the junction left unmatched. Looked up from germline, CDR1 is DFQATT and CDR2 is SNEGSKA (reference sequence). The CDR3 spans 14 residues. CDR3 coding DNA: TGCAGTGCGTGGAGGGCGGGAGACGGAGAGACCCAGTACTTC. It translates to CSAWRAGDGETQYF.

The chain couples TRBV7-2 to TRBJ2-3, with D perhaps matching TRBD1 or TRBD2 (5 bases each). The germline gives CDR1 SGHTA, CDR2 FQGNSA. Deletions cut 6 bases from V and 2 bases from J, with 15 bases between. CDR3 length: 15 amino acids. The CDR3 sequence: CASSTEGSATDTQYF. As DNA, the CDR3 is TGTGCCAGCAGTACAGAGGGGTCTGCCACAGATACGCAGTATTTT.

There are a few counts of this clonotype. The rearrangement joins TRBV9 to TRBJ1-2; 7 positions match TRBD1. Germline V lookup: CDR1 SGDLS, CDR2 YYNGEE. V was clipped by 3 bases and J by 4 bases; unmatched bases: 12. The CDR3 covers 16 residues. CDR3 sequence: CASSASGQALGYGYTF. The CDR3 region has the DNA TGTGCCAGCAGCGCTTCAGGACAGGCGCTGGGCTATGGCTACACCTTC.

This clonotype was seen a handful of times. The gene calls are TRBV4-3 and TRBJ1-4; D perhaps matches TRBD1 (6 bases). The CDR3 loop spans 14 amino acids. Germline CDR1 is LGHNA and CDR2 is YSLEER. Trimming stripped 6 bases from V and 7 bases from J, with 15 bases between. CDR3 in amino acids: CASSSTGSGEKLFF. As DNA, the CDR3 is TGCGCCAGCAGTTCGACAGGTTCGGGTGAAAAACTGTTTTTT.

A few counts support this clonotype. J is TRBJ2-3 and V is TRBV20-1, with D maybe TRBD2 (6 bases). Germline V gives CDR1 DFQATT, CDR2 SNEGSKA (reference sequence). There are 13 residues in the CDR3. V was cut by 5 bases and J by 0 bases, with 9 bases left in between. The CDR3 bases are TGCAGTGCTGTCGGGACTAGCACAGATACGCAGTATTTT. Protein product: CSAVGTSTDTQYF.

This chain links TRBV27 with TRBJ2-5; D possibly corresponds to TRBD1 (6 bases). The J call may be incorrect, as the DNA end agrees better with TRBJ2-7. The CDR3 spans 14 residues. Germline CDR1 reads MNHEY; CDR2 reads SMNVEV (reference sequence). The CDR3 spells CASSKGQRTYEQYF. The CDR3 DNA is TGTGCCAGCAGTAAAGGACAGCGAACCTACGAGCAGTACTTC.

CDR3 sequence reads: CATSRVRDRNEKLFF. In DNA, the CDR3 is TGTGCCACCAGCAGAGTCAGGGATCGGAATGAAAAACTGTTTTTT. The rearrangement links TRBV15 to TRBJ1-4, with D perhaps TRBD1 (5 bases). Trimming took off 1 base at V and 5 bases at J, with 11 bases between the two ends. The CDR3 sequence is 15 residues long. The germline CDR1 and CDR2 sequences are LNHNV and YYDKDF (reference sequence).

This clonotype was found a few times. Sequence at one end of the junction differs from germline and may be a read error. The chain couples TRBV7-7 to TRBJ2-3; 8 positions agree with TRBD2. In germline, CDR1 is SSHAT, CDR2 FNYEAQ (reference sequence). This CDR3 region has 15 residues. CDR3 protein: CASSGSSGSTDTQYF. The CDR3 region has the DNA TGTGCTAGCAGCGGCTCTAGCGGGAGCACAGATACGCAGTATTTT.

The chain carries TRBV6-1 and TRBJ1-5; possible D gene TRBD1, 5 bases. V lost 6 bases to trimming and J lost 3 bases, with 24 bases between them. CDR3 size: 18 residues. Germline CDR1 MNHNS, CDR2 SASEGT. This chain's CDR3 is CASRNLGTEDIVNQPQHF. The CDR3 bases are TGTGCCAGCAGGAATTTGGGGACGGAGGATATCGTCAATCAGCCCCAGCATTTT.

The gene calls are TRBV10-3 and TRBJ1-1; unclear D gene. The CDR3 runs 13 residues. V was pared by 2 bases and J by 4 bases, with 8 bases between. In germline, CDR1 is ENHRY, CDR2 SYGVKD. The CDR3 nucleotides read TGTGCCATCAGTGAGCCGCGTGGCACTGAAGCTTTCTTT. As protein: CAISEPRGTEAFF.

This clonotype was seen more than once but under ten times. This chain joins TRBV7-2 and TRBJ1-1, with unresolved D. The CDR3 spans 11 residues. Germline CDR1 SGHTA, CDR2 FQGNSA. The V gene lost 2 bases and the J gene lost 7 bases, with 5 bases spanning the gap. Written as DNA, the CDR3 is TGTGCCAGCAGCTTATACGGTGAAGCTTTCTTT. This translates into CASSLYGEAFF.

The rearrangement joins TRBV6-5 to TRBJ1-1; TRBD1 aligns across 7 bases. This CDR3 is 15 amino acids long. V gave up 5 bases and J gave up 1 base; unmatched junction bases: 7. Germline V gene lookup returns CDR1 MNHEY and CDR2 SVGAGI. The CDR3 coding sequence is TGTGCCAGCAGTAAATGGGACAGAGGGAACACTGAAGCTTTCTTT. It yields the protein CASSKWDRGNTEAFF.

The chain links TRBV6-1 to TRBJ2-3; no clear D. CDR3 length: 16 residues. Trimming pared 3 bases from V and 1 base from J, leaving 14 bases between. Germline loops: CDR1 MNHNS, CDR2 SASEGT. The CDR3 nucleotides read TGTGCCAGCAGTGATAAGACCTTGGTGGGCACAGATACGCAGTATTTT. Translating gives CASSDKTLVGTDTQYF.

J is TRBJ2-5 and V is TRBV27; no clear D gene. V lost 2 bases, J lost 2 bases, and 9 bases lay in between. The CDR3 extends over 14 amino acids. Germline CDR1 MNHEY, CDR2 SMNVEV (reference sequence). The CDR3 reads CASSLRHFQETQYF. CDR3 nucleotides: TGTGCCAGCAGTTTACGGCACTTTCAAGAGACCCAGTACTTC.

This chain connects TRBV6-4 to TRBJ2-7, with D unclear. The J call may be wrong; the DNA end is better matched by TRBJ2-5. The CDR3 is 13 amino acids. The V gene's germline CDR1 is MRHNA and CDR2 SNTAGT. The CDR3 spells CASSDTRVGTQYF. DNA of the CDR3: TGTGCCAGCAGTGATACCCGCGTTGGGACCCAGTACTTC.

This chain uses TRBV5-1 with TRBJ2-7; unclear D gene. Trimming removed 0 bases from V and 0 bases from J, with 10 bases in between. CDR1 is SGHRS, CDR2 YFSETQ, per germline. The CDR3 consists of 15 residues. The CDR3 sequence is CASSLEDPFSYEQYF. CDR3 nucleotide sequence: TGCGCCAGCAGCTTGGAAGACCCTTTCTCCTACGAGCAGTACTTC.

The chain employs TRBV28 and TRBJ1-2; D is unresolved. Trimming left V 3 bases short and J 7 bases short, with 24 bases between. Per germline, CDR1 MDHEN and CDR2 SYDVKM. This CDR3 comprises 17 residues. DNA for the CDR3: TGTGCCAGCAGTTTGATCGTGTGGGCAGTTGACTTTGGTGGCTACACCTTC. This encodes CASSLIVWAVDFGGYTF.

The chain uses TRBV9 and TRBJ1-2, with 7 bases identical to TRBD1. Germline CDR1 reads SGDLS; CDR2 reads YYNGEE. This CDR3 has 16 residues. V was clipped by 4 bases and J by 2 bases; unmatched bases: 11. The CDR3 is CASSPRGQRKNYGYTF. The CDR3 coding sequence is TGTGCCAGCAGCCCACGGGGACAGCGAAAAAACTATGGCTACACCTTC.

In this sample, this clonotype turned up many times. V gene TRBV29-1 combines with J gene TRBJ2-4; 11 bases are shared with TRBD2. This CDR3 comprises 13 residues. Germline V CDR1 and CDR2: SQVTM, ANQGSEA. V shed 6 bases, J shed 7 bases, and the junction held 5 bases outside the gene matches. The CDR3 region is CSVRLAGMNIQYF. The CDR3, as DNA: TGCAGCGTGCGACTAGCGGGAATGAACATTCAGTACTTC. Based on the CDR3 plus reference TRBV29-1 and TRBJ2-4, the full variable domain is SAVISQKPSRDICQRGTSLTIQCQVDSQVTMMFWYRQQPGQSLTLIATANQGSEATYESGFVIDKFPISRPNLTFSTLTVSNMSPEDSSIYLCSVRLAGMNIQYFGAGTRLSVL.

The table lists this clonotype with a few counts. J is TRBJ2-6 and V is TRBV28, with a weak D call TRBD1 (5 bases). Germline V gives CDR1 MDHEN, CDR2 SYDVKM. This CDR3 spans 17 amino acids. Trimming left V 2 bases short and J 2 bases short, with 13 bases between. The CDR3 protein is CASSLRGNHPGANVLTF. CDR3 DNA: TGTGCCAGCAGTTTAAGGGGCAATCACCCTGGGGCCAACGTCCTGACTTTC.

V gene TRBV4-3 combines with J gene TRBJ2-5, with 7 bases lining up with TRBD2. Germline V gives CDR1 LGHNA, CDR2 YSLEER. The V gene end was trimmed by 4 bases and the J gene end by 11 bases; junction bases not matched to a gene: 16. CDR3 size: 15 residues. Written as DNA, the CDR3 is TGCGCCAGCAGCCCTTGGGGCGGGAGTGGGCATGAGCAGTACTTC. Residues: CASSPWGGSGHEQYF.